The entry below gives a single T cell receptor beta chain sequence along with its context. The limits of the CDR3 on the DNA are not certain, so only TCRdb's listed CDR3 is given. It was during active infection that Seattle patients were enrolled and then longitudinally followed. The table came from immunoSEQ multiplex PCR; TCRdb's copy has only in-frame clones and leaves some out. The sample shows around 140,000 clones, 80% to 90% of them seen only once. The data were taken from a study of blood T cell repertoires in COVID-19. Study-level information: Both acute and convalescent COVID-19 samples were obtained from the United States, Italy and Spain.

Sequences were obtained from peripheral blood. The sequence came from a man aged 18-30 years with COVID-19, enrolled during active disease.

CDR3 amino acids: CASSEVGRGSHF. The chain carries TRBV6-1 and TRBJ2-5; the table's D call TRBD1 went unverified against the DNA. CDR1 is MNHNS, CDR2 SASEGT, per germline. Both ends counted, the CDR3 spans 12 residues.